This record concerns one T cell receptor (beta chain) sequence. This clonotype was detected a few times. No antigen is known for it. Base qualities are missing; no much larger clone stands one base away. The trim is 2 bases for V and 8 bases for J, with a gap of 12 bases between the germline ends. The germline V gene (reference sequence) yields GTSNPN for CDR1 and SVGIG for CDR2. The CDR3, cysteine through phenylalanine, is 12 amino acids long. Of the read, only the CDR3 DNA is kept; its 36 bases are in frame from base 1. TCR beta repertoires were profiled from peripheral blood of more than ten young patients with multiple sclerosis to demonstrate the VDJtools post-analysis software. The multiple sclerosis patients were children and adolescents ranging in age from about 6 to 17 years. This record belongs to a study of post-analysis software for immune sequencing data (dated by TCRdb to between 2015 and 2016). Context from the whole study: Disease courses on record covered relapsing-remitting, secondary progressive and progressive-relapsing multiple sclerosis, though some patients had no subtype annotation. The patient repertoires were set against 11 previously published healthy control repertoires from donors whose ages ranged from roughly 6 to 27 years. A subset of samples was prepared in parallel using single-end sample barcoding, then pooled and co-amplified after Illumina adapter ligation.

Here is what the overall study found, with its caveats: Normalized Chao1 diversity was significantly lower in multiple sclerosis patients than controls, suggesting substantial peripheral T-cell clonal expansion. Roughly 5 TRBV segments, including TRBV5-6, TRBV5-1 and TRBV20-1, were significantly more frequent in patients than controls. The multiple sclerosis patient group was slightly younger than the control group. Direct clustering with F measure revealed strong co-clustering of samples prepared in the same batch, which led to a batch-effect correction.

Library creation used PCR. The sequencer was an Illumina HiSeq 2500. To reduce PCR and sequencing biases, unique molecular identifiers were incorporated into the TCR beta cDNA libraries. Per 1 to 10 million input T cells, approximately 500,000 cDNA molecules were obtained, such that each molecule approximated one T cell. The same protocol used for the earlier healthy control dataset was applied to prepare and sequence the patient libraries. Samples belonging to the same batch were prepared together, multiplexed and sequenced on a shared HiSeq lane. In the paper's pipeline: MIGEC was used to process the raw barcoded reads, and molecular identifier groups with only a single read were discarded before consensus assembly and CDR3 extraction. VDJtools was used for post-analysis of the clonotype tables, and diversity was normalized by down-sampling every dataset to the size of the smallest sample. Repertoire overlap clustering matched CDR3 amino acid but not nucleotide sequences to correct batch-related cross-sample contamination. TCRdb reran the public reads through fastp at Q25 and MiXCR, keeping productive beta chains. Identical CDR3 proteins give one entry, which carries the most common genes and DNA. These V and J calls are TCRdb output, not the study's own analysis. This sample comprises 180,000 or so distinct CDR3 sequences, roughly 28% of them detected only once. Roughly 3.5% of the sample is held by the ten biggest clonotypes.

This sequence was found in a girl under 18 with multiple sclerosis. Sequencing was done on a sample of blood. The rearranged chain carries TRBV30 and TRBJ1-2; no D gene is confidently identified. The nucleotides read TGTGCCTGGAGTTCGTTTGAAGTGGGCTACACCTTC. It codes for CAWSSFEVGYTF.